This T cell receptor beta chain was documented in a study of blood T cells in healthy people across ages. Next came a second PCR, run for about 7 to 12 cycles, which used a sample-barcoded 5' primer along with a J-beta primer mix. TCRdb passed the 5' RACE reads through MiXCR, listing each CDR3 protein once. The sample contains 920,000 or so distinct CDR3 sequences, roughly 45% of which appear only once. Study conclusions and caveats: Higher diversity, along with more naive CD4+ cells, distinguished long-lived donors from aged donors. A roughly linear fall in TCR beta diversity per million T cells was seen with increasing age.

The CDR3 is 15 residues long. The germline gives CDR1 MNHEY, CDR2 SMNVEV (reference sequence). V lost 2 bases to trimming and J lost 6 bases; unmatched junction nucleotides: 7. This clonotype has a handful of counts. No antigen is known for it. Sequenced material: blood. This sequence was found in an older woman in good health. V and J are TRBV27 and TRBJ2-1; 7 positions agree with TRBD1. DNA for the CDR3: TGTGCCAGCAGTTTACGACTGACAGGGTTCAATGAGCAGTTCTTC. It is translated as CASSLRLTGFNEQFF.